These 25 T cell receptor beta chains originate from one sample sequenced in a study of response to subunit inactivated influenza vaccine. TCRdb reprocessed the RT-PCR reads via MiXCR and lists one record per CDR3 protein. This sample has under 550,000 distinct CDR3 sequences, with 7.6% found just once. Sequenced here: PBMCs from blood, sampled about 24 months after vaccination. These receptors were taken from a man between 50 and 69 years old who received an inactivated influenza vaccine.

This CDR3 is CASSVGTSGRGDTQYF. CDR3 DNA: TGTGCCAGCAGCGTAGGGACTAGCGGGAGAGGGGATACGCAGTATTTT. The chain links TRBV9 to TRBJ2-3; 13 bases fit TRBD2. Trimming took 0 bases from V and 6 from J; bases not matched to a gene: 4. Germline V gives CDR1 SGDLS, CDR2 YYNGEE. The CDR3 has 16 residues. The full variable domain, completed using reference TRBV9 and TRBJ2-3, is DSGVTQTPKHLITATGQRVTLRCSPRSGDLSVYWYQQSLDQGLQFLIQYYNGEERAKGNILERFSAQQFPDLHSELNLSSLELGDSALYFCASSVGTSGRGDTQYFGPGTRLTVL.

The chain combines TRBV4-3 with TRBJ2-4; TRBD2 matches at 8 bases. CDR3 length: 16 amino acids. Looked up from germline, CDR1 is LGHNA and CDR2 is YSLEER. Germline trimming cut 3 bases from V and 1 base from J; bases unmatched to any gene: 5. CDR3 protein: CASSHRRGVAKNIQYF. The CDR3 DNA is TGCGCCAGCAGCCATCGGCGGGGGGTGGCCAAAAACATTCAGTACTTC.

This clonotype was observed many times. Written as DNA, the CDR3 is TGTGCCAGCAGCCCCAACGTAAACGAGCAGTACTTC. Protein: CASSPNVNEQYF. The J gene is TRBJ2-7, the V gene TRBV11-2; D not resolved. V was clipped by 5 bases and J by 5 bases, with 10 bases between them. Germline assignment: CDR1 SGHAT and CDR2 FQNNGV. There are 12 residues in the CDR3.

This clonotype was observed a handful of times. The genes are TRBV12-3 or TRBV12-4 and TRBJ2-4, with D possibly matching TRBD2 (7 bases). The CDR3 covers 15 residues. Deletions cut 0 bases from V and 9 bases from J, with 15 bases between. DNA of the CDR3: TGTGCCAGCAGTTTAGCGGGGGGGGGCTTATTCATTCAGTACTTC. This encodes CASSLAGGGLFIQYF.

This clonotype was observed at least ten times. The chain is built from TRBV7-8 and TRBJ2-3; D might be TRBD1 (6 bases). Germline CDR1 and CDR2: SGHVS and FQNEAQ. The V end was cut by 5 bases, the J end by 2 bases, with 11 bases between. The CDR3 extends over 14 amino acids. The CDR3 sequence is CASSLPGHTDTQYF. The CDR3, as DNA: TGTGCCAGCAGCCTCCCGGGACACACAGATACGCAGTATTTT.

The table lists this clonotype with a few counts. V is TRBV5-8 and J is TRBJ2-5; TRBD1 is a possible D gene (6 bases). Germline CDR1 reads SGHTS; CDR2 reads YDEGEE. This CDR3 is built from 15 residues. V was trimmed by 4 bases and J by 0 bases, leaving 13 bases between them. In nucleotides, the CDR3 is TGTGCCAGCAGCAGCGGACAGCCCTACCAAGAGACCCAGTACTTC. Translated: CASSSGQPYQETQYF.

Many counts were recorded for this clonotype. This chain joins TRBV7-9 and TRBJ2-3, with 7 nucleotides matching TRBD2. This CDR3 region has 16 residues. J gave up 1 base and V 2 bases, and 6 bases lay outside the gene matches. Germline CDR1 and CDR2: SEHNR and FQNEAQ (reference sequence). CDR3 sequence: CASSLHRGGGTDTQYF. The CDR3, as DNA: TGTGCCAGCAGCTTACATCGCGGGGGAGGCACAGATACGCAGTATTTT. The complete variable domain, with remaining parts taken from reference TRBV7-9 and TRBJ2-3, reads DTGVSQNPRHKITKRGQNVTFRCDPISEHNRLYWYRQTLGQGPEFLTYFQNEAQLEKSRLLSDRFSAERPKGSFSTLEIQRTEQGDSAMYLCASSLHRGGGTDTQYFGPGTRLTVL.

This clonotype was observed a handful of times. The chain employs TRBV10-3 and TRBJ2-7; maybe TRBD1 (6 bases). Trimming removed 7 bases at V and 7 bases at J, with 17 bases between. The germline V gene encodes CDR1 ENHRY and CDR2 SYGVKD. This CDR3 comprises 13 residues. The CDR3 bases are TGTGCCATCAAGTCACAGGGTCCGCGGGAGCAGTACTTC. Its translation: CAIKSQGPREQYF.

This clonotype was detected a few times. Possible read error: a much larger clone is one base away. The chain carries TRBV3-1 and TRBJ2-1; TRBD2 might be the D (5 bases). The CDR3 is made up of 14 amino acids. Germline V gives CDR1 LGHDT, CDR2 YNNKEL (reference sequence). The CDR3, as DNA: TGTGCCGGCAGCTTTACTAGGTTCTACAATGAGCAGTTCTTC. Its protein product is CAGSFTRFYNEQFF.

The chain is built from TRBV20-1 and TRBJ2-1, with a tentative D call TRBD2 (5 bases). Germline V lookup: CDR1 DFQATT, CDR2 SNEGSKA (reference sequence). This CDR3 spans 14 amino acids. V was clipped by 1 base and J by 10 bases, with 17 bases between them. The CDR3, as DNA: TGCAGTGCTAGAGTTGAACCGGGATCTTGGGAGCAGTTCTTC. Protein: CSARVEPGSWEQFF.

As concerns this clonotype: A much larger clone differs from this one at a single base, so this may be a read error. The V call is TRBV6-5, the J call TRBJ1-1; the D is unclear. Per germline, CDR1 MNHEY and CDR2 SVGAGI. V lost 10 bases, J lost 2 bases, and 8 bases lay in between. The CDR3 loop spans 11 amino acids. This CDR3 reads CATTSNTEAFF. In nucleotides, the CDR3 is TGTGCCACCACCTCCAACACTGAAGCTTTCTTT.

This clonotype occurred many times. The chain links TRBV18 to TRBJ1-2, with D possibly being TRBD1 (6 bases). The germline V and J ends were trimmed by 6 bases and 8 bases, with 16 bases remaining between them. Germline V gene lookup returns CDR1 KGHSH and CDR2 LQKENI. The length of the CDR3 is 13 residues. CDR3 protein: CASSLDRLRGYTF. The DNA of the CDR3 is TGTGCCAGCTCCCTGGACAGACTACGCGGCTACACCTTC. The full variable domain, completed using reference TRBV18 and TRBJ1-2, is NAGVMQNPRHLVRRRGQEARLRCSPMKGHSHVYWYRQLPEEGLKFMVYLQKENIIDESGMPKERFSAEFPKEGPSILRIQQVVRGDSAAYFCASSLDRLRGYTFGSGTRLTVV.

This clonotype came up a few times. CDR3 amino acids: CSAGQPSGNTIYF. In DNA form, the CDR3 reads TGCAGTGCTGGGCAGCCCTCTGGAAACACCATATATTTT. This sequence joins TRBV20-1 and TRBJ1-3; D call uncertain. Trimming removed 5 bases at V and 0 bases at J, with 8 bases between. Germline V gene data show CDR1 as DFQATT and CDR2 as SNEGSKA (reference sequence). The CDR3 contains 13 residues.

This clonotype was detected ten times or more. The V call is TRBV29-1, the J call TRBJ2-7; TRBD1 or TRBD2 may be the D gene (6 bases each). There are 11 residues in the CDR3. V lost 4 bases to trimming and J lost 6 bases, with 10 bases between them. Germline CDR1 SQVTM, CDR2 ANQGSEA. CDR3 nucleotides: TGCAGCGTTGGGACAGCGGGCGAGCAGTACTTC. It is translated as CSVGTAGEQYF.

In this sample, this clonotype turned up many times. This chain uses TRBV12-3 or TRBV12-4 with TRBJ2-1; 13 bases agree with TRBD2. The CDR3 contains 14 residues. Trimming at V came to 3 bases and at J to 11 bases, leaving 4 bases not matched to a gene. CDR3 DNA sequence: TGTGCCAGCAGTTTGACTAGCGGGGGGCCCCAGCAGTTCTTC. It is translated as CASSLTSGGPQQFF.

The rearrangement links TRBV12-3 or TRBV12-4 to TRBJ1-2, with D perhaps TRBD1 (5 bases). Between the trimmed V and J ends, which lost 0 bases and 5 bases, there was a span of 13 bases. This CDR3 is 15 amino acids long. This CDR3 is CASSLAQGGPYGYTF. In DNA, the CDR3 is TGTGCCAGCAGTTTAGCGCAGGGCGGACCGTATGGCTACACCTTC.

This clonotype turned up a few times. The chain is built from TRBV20-1 and TRBJ2-2, with 10 bases lining up with TRBD2. The CDR3 has 14 amino acids. Unmatched junction bases numbered 6, after V lost 5 bases and J lost 6 bases. CDR1 is DFQATT, CDR2 SNEGSKA, per germline (reference sequence). Here the CDR3 reads CSAFTGTSAGELFF. CDR3 in DNA: TGCAGTGCTTTTACCGGGACTAGCGCCGGGGAGCTGTTTTTT.

The sample holds many counts of this clonotype. This rearrangement joins TRBV11-3 to TRBJ2-1; no reliable D call. Trimming removed 6 bases at V and 10 bases at J, with 13 bases between. Looked up from germline, CDR1 is SGHNT and CDR2 is YENEEA. This CDR3 spans 12 amino acids. CDR3 sequence reads: CASSFISGEQFF. The CDR3 bases are TGTGCCAGCAGTTTCATATCTGGGGAGCAGTTCTTC.

V gene TRBV12-3 or TRBV12-4 combines with J gene TRBJ1-5; possible D gene TRBD1, 5 bases. V dropped 4 bases and J dropped 3 bases, with 7 bases sitting between them. The CDR3 has 13 residues. The CDR3: CASSYRFNQPQHF. CDR3 nucleotides: TGTGCCAGCAGTTACAGGTTCAATCAGCCCCAGCATTTT.

This clonotype was recorded a few times. The chain couples TRBV3-1 to TRBJ1-1; possibly TRBD1 for D (6 bases). Germline V gene sequence: CDR1 LGHDT, CDR2 YNNKEL (reference sequence). The CDR3 contains 14 residues. The germline V and J ends were trimmed by 4 bases and 6 bases, with 15 bases remaining between them. CDR3 bases: TGTGCCAGCAGCCCGGTTTTGGGGGCGGCTGAAGCTTTCTTT. It yields the protein CASSPVLGAAEAFF. The full variable domain, in which reference TRBV3-1 and TRBJ1-1 provide the parts outside the CDR3, is DTAVSQTPKYLVTQMGNDKSIKCEQNLGHDTMYWYKQDSKKFLKIMFSYNNKELIINETVPNRFSPKSPDKAHLNLHINSLELGDSAVYFCASSPVLGAAEAFFGQGTRLTVV.

This clonotype appeared a few times. The genes are TRBV4-3 and TRBJ2-3; the D call may be TRBD1 or TRBD2 (5 bases each). Trimming shortened V by 1 base and J by 0 bases, and 8 bases separated the two germline ends. The CDR3 contains 15 residues. Germline lookup yields CDR1 LGHNA and CDR2 YSLEER. The CDR3 nucleotides are TGCGCCAGCAGCCAAGCGGGGCGAAGCACAGATACGCAGTATTTT. Protein sequence: CASSQAGRSTDTQYF.

This clonotype showed up many times. This sequence joins TRBV12-3 or TRBV12-4 and TRBJ2-2; the match to TRBD1 covers 11 bases. There are 14 residues in the CDR3. With V trimmed by 6 bases and J by 6 bases, 3 bases remained unmatched. The CDR3 reads CASSPGQGAGELFF. The DNA for the CDR3 is TGTGCCAGCAGCCCGGGACAGGGGGCCGGGGAGCTGTTTTTT.

This clonotype has only a few counts. The chain links TRBV7-2 to TRBJ1-1; possible D gene TRBD1, 5 bases. Trimming stripped 4 bases from V and 6 bases from J, with 15 bases between. The CDR3 is 14 residues long. CDR1 SGHTA and CDR2 FQGNSA come from the germline V gene. CDR3 loop: CASSSDGSGAEAFF. The CDR3 nucleotides are TGTGCCAGCAGCTCAGACGGGTCGGGGGCTGAAGCTTTCTTT. The variable domain in full, completed from reference TRBV7-2 and TRBJ1-1, reads GAGVSQSPSNKVTEKGKDVELRCDPISGHTALYWYRQSLGQGLEFLIYFQGNSAPDKSGLPSDRFSAERTGGSVSTLTIQRTQQEDSAVYLCASSSDGSGAEAFFGQGTRLTVV.

Comment on this clonotype: A much larger clone lies one base from this, so it may be a read error. This chain uses TRBV11-2 with TRBJ2-1; D is possibly TRBD2 (7 bases). The germline CDR1 and CDR2 sequences are SGHAT and FQNNGV. This CDR3 contains 16 residues. CDR3 amino acids: CASSFNRGGLNKEQFF. The DNA for the CDR3 is TGTGCCAGCAGCTTTAATAGGGGGGGCCTCAACAAGGAGCAGTTCTTC. The full variable domain, completed using reference TRBV11-2 and TRBJ2-1, is EAGVAQSPRYKIIEKRQSVAFWCNPISGHATLYWYQQILGQGPKLLIQFQNNGVVDDSQLPKDRFSAERLKGVDSTLKIQPAKLEDSAVYLCASSFNRGGLNKEQFFGPGTRLTVL.

There are a few counts of this clonotype. One end of the junction does not line up with germline, which may come from a read error. The J gene is TRBJ1-3, the V gene TRBV7-2; 7 positions match TRBD1. The length of the CDR3 is 14 residues. The germline V gene encodes CDR1 SGHTA and CDR2 FQGNSA. CDR3 sequence: CASNLGQSGNTTYF. As DNA, the CDR3 is TGTGCCAGCAATCTGGGACAGTCTGGAAACACCACATATTTT.